Detailed here is one T cell receptor beta chain. The target antigen is unknown. This entry comes from a study of response to subunit inactivated influenza vaccine. TCRdb analysed the RT-PCR reads with MiXCR anew, one entry per CDR3 protein. This sample has about 830,000 distinct CDR3 sequences, with around a sixth found just once. Overall study results and limits: Seasonal influenza vaccination, on each occasion, was suggested by the authors to recruit few new T cells.

This material consisted of PBMCs from blood, taken 5 days after vaccination. This receptor was identified in a man aged 50-60 years who received an inactivated influenza vaccine.

Here the CDR3 reads CATSRVVGGFLTGELFF. CDR3 nucleotide sequence: TGTGCCACCAGCAGAGTGGTAGGAGGGTTTCTCACCGGGGAGCTGTTTTTT. The chain links TRBV15 to TRBJ2-2; perhaps TRBD2 as D (6 bases). Germline-derived CDR1 and CDR2 are LNHNV and YYDKDF (reference sequence). The CDR3 has 17 amino acids. The V end was cut by 1 base, the J end by 4 bases, with 16 bases between.